The rows below give T cell receptor beta chains drawn from one sample of a study of T-cell memory formation after mild COVID-19. One entry per CDR3 protein results from TCRdb running MiXCR on the 5' RACE reads. The table records 450,000 or so distinct CDR3 sequences, around 27% of them present only once. The sample taken for sequencing was PBMCs or a T cell subset sorted from them (not recorded which). Receptor source: an adult woman who had mild COVID-19 (a few samples of this study predate the infection). Cell type and time point are not known. The CDR3 runs from the conserved cysteine through the conserved F or W. The order of the fields is clone size, J gene, D gene, V gene, CDR3 DNA, CDR3 protein. D genes are given only for firm matches. Some rows have no size entry. The others give once, few or many, or a class for an expanded clone.

>-|TRBJ2-1|-|TRBV7-3
TGTGCCAGCAGCTTAAGCGGGGCGACTTTCCACAATGAGCAGTTCTTC
CASSLSGATFHNEQFF
>few|TRBJ2-7|TRBD1|TRBV6-6
TGTGCCAGCAGTTACTCGGGACAGGGCTACGAGCAGTACTTC
CASSYSGQGYEQYF
>-|TRBJ2-3|-|TRBV15
TGTGCCACCAGCAGAGTTGGGCTAGCGACAGATACGCAGTATTTT
CATSRVGLATDTQYF
>-|TRBJ1-1|-|TRBV19
TGTGCCAGTAGTCCGAAGGAAACGATTGTAGGCACTGAAGCTTTCTTT
CASSPKETIVGTEAFF
>few|TRBJ1-2|-|TRBV9
TGTGCCAGCAGCGTAGGGTATGGCTACACCTTC
CASSVGYGYTF
>few|TRBJ1-1|-|TRBV12-3/TRBV12-4
TGTGCCAGCAGTGCGGGACGGTTTAACACTGAAGCTTTCTTT
CASSAGRFNTEAFF
>few|TRBJ1-6|-|TRBV7-8
TGTGCCAGCAAAAGGGGGGCAAGGAATTCACCCCTCCACTTT
CASKRGARNSPLHF
>-|TRBJ1-2|-|TRBV29-1
TGCAGCGTTGAACCCGGGATCGACTATGGCTACACCTTC
CSVEPGIDYGYTF
>-|TRBJ2-2|-|TRBV3-2
TGTGCCAGCAGCCAAGCTCTGATCCCAAACGAGGGGGAGCTGTTTTTT
CASSQALIPNEGELFF
>few|TRBJ1-4|-|TRBV15
TGTGCCACCAGCAGACAGGGTGGATCTAATGAAAAACTGTTTTTT
CATSRQGGSNEKLFF
>-|TRBJ1-3|-|TRBV25-1
TGTGCCAGCAGTGAGGGAGCTTCTGGAAACACCATATATTTT
CASSEGASGNTIYF
>-|TRBJ2-2|-|TRBV7-9
TGTGCCAGCAGCTTCCCAGGCACCGGGGAGCTGTTTTTT
CASSFPGTGELFF
>few|TRBJ2-7|TRBD1|TRBV9
TGTGCCAGCAGCGTAGGAGACAGGGCTCATATCTACGAGCAGTACTTC
CASSVGDRAHIYEQYF
>-|TRBJ2-5|-|TRBV29-1
TGCAGCGTCCCAGAAGGGGAGACCCAGTACTTC
CSVPEGETQYF
>-|TRBJ2-2|-|TRBV29-1
TGCAGCGTGAAGTGGGTTACCGGGGAGCTGTTTTTT
CSVKWVTGELFF
>few|TRBJ2-1|-|TRBV6-4
TGTGCCAGCAGCCGCCGGGACTTTACTATGATAGGTAATGAGCAGTTCTTC
CASSRRDFTMIGNEQFF
>-|TRBJ1-5|-|TRBV12-3/TRBV12-4
TGTGCCAGCAGTTTGCCCGGGAGCAATCAGCCCCAGCATTTT
CASSLPGSNQPQHF
>few|TRBJ2-3|-|TRBV12-3/TRBV12-4
TGTGCCAGCAGTTTTGGGGTCACAGATACGCAGTATTTT
CASSFGVTDTQYF
>few|TRBJ1-1|-|TRBV7-9
TGTGCCAGCAGCCCCCTCCTCTGGAACACTGAAGCTTTCTTT
CASSPLLWNTEAFF
>few|TRBJ2-5|-|TRBV4-2
TGTGCCAGCAGTCGGGACTCCGAAACCGAGACCCAGTACTTC
CASSRDSETETQYF
>-|TRBJ1-5|-|TRBV6-4
TGTGCCAGCAGTGAATTCCTTAGCAATCAGCCCCAGCATTTT
CASSEFLSNQPQHF
>few|TRBJ1-2|-|TRBV12-3/TRBV12-4
TGTGCCAGCAGTTTGAGAGGGATCCGCTATGGCTACACCTTC
CASSLRGIRYGYTF
>-|TRBJ2-7|-|TRBV14
TGTGCCAGCAGCCAAGCAGGGCGGAGCTCCTACGAGCAGTACTTC
CASSQAGRSSYEQYF
>-|TRBJ2-1|TRBD2|TRBV9
TGTGCCAGCAGACCTTTCGGGGGAGGGTACAATGAGCAGTTCTTC
CASRPFGGGYNEQFF
>-|TRBJ2-2|TRBD1|TRBV24-1
TGTGCCACCAGTGATGGCGGACAGGGGAACACCGGGGAGCTGTTTTTT
CATSDGGQGNTGELFF
>few|TRBJ2-3|-|TRBV7-3
TGTGCCAGCAGCCCTGGCCTCGGCCCAGATACGCAGTATTTT
CASSPGLGPDTQYF
>many|TRBJ2-5|-|TRBV5-1
TGCGCCAGCAGCTTGGCCGCAGAGACCCAGTACTTC
CASSLAAETQYF
>-|TRBJ2-5|-|TRBV12-3/TRBV12-4
TGTGCCAGCAGTAACCCGGGCGGGACCCAGTACTTC
CASSNPGGTQYF
>-|TRBJ2-3|-|TRBV3-1
TGTGCCAGCAGCCATTTAGATACGCAGTATTTT
CASSHLDTQYF
>-|TRBJ1-2|-|TRBV5-1
TGCGCCAGCAACACCGGGGAAAACTATGGCTACACCTTC
CASNTGENYGYTF